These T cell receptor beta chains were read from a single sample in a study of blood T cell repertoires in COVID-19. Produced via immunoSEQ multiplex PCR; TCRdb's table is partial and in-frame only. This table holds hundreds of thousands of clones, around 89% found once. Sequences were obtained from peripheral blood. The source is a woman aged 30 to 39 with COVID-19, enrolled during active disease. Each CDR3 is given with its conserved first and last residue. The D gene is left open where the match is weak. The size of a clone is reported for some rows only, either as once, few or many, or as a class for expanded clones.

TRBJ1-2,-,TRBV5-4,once,TGTGCCAGCAGCTTGGCCTTCGATCAGGGTGCGGGCTACACCTTC,CASSLAFDQGAGYTF
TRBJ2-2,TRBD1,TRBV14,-,TGTGCCAGCAGCCAAGATGGGACAGAGAACACCGGGGAGCTGTTTTTT,CASSQDGTENTGELFF
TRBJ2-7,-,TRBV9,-,TGTGCCAGCAGCGACGACAGCTACGAGCAGTACTTC,CASSDDSYEQYF
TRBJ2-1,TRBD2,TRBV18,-,TGTGCCAGCTCACCACCGGGATCTAGCGGGGTTCGAGAGCAGTTCTTC,CASSPPGSSGVREQFF
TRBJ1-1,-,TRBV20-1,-,TGCAGTGCTAGGTATTACACTGAAGCTTTCTTT,CSARYYTEAFF
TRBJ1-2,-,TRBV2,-,TGTGCCAGCATAGGTGGAGGGATCGTGGATGGCTACACCTTC,CASIGGGIVDGYTF
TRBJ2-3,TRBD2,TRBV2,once,TGTGCCAGCAGCTTAACTAGCGGGGGGGTAACAGATACGCAGTATTTT,CASSLTSGGVTDTQYF
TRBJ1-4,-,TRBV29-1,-,TGCAGCGCAGGACAGATTAATGAAAAACTGTTTTTT,CSAGQINEKLFF
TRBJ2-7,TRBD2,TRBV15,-,TGTGCCACCAGCAGAGATTTGACTAGCGGGGGGGCTGGTGAGCAGTACTTC,CATSRDLTSGGAGEQYF
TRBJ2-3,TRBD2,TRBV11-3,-,TGTGCCAGCAGCTTGGGGACTAGCGCACTTAGCACAGATACGCAGTATTTT,CASSLGTSALSTDTQYF
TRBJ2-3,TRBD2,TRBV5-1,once,TGCGCCAGCAGCTTGGGACTAGCAACTGATACGCAGTATTTT,CASSLGLATDTQYF
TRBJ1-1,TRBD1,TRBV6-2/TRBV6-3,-,TGTGCCAGCAGTTACGACCCGACTTTGACAGGGGGCGGGTTGGACACTGAAGCTTTCTTT,CASSYDPTLTGGGLDTEAFF
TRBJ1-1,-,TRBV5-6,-,TGTGCCAGCAGCATAAAACAGGGGAACACTGAAGCTTTCTTT,CASSIKQGNTEAFF
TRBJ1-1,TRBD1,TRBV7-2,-,TGTGCCAGCAGCTCGGACAGGGGGAGTACTGAAGCTTTCTTT,CASSSDRGSTEAFF
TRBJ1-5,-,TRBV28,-,TGTGCCCGCCGGCGGGGGGGGCCACCGGGGGGGCAGCCCCAGCATTTT,CARRRGGPPGGQPQHF
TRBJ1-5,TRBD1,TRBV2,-,TGTGCCAGCAGTGTAGGGACAGGGGGTCAGCCCCAGCATTTT,CASSVGTGGQPQHF
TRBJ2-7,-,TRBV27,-,TGTGCCAGCAGTTTTTTCGGCGAGCAGTACTTC,CASSFFGEQYF
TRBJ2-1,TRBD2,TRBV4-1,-,TGCGCCAGCAGCCAAGATCGCCCCTCCGGGGGGATCTACAATGAGCAGTTCTTC,CASSQDRPSGGIYNEQFF
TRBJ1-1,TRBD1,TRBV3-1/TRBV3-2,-,TGTGCCAGCAGCGACAGGGTTAACACTGAAGCTTTCTTT,CASSDRVNTEAFF
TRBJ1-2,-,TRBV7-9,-,TGTGCCAGCAGACCAGGGGAAGGCGGCTACACCTTC,CASRPGEGGYTF
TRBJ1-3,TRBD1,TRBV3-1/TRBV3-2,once,TGTGCCAGCAGCCAAGACAGGGGGCCGGGAAACACCATATATTTT,CASSQDRGPGNTIYF
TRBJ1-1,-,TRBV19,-,TGTGCCAGTAAGCCTGGACAGATTAACACTGAAGCTTTCTTT,CASKPGQINTEAFF
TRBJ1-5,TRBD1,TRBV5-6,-,TGTGCCAGCAGCCCCCGAGGGGGCAGGTTCAATCAGCCCCAGCATTTT,CASSPRGGRFNQPQHF
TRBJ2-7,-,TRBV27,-,TGTGCCAGCAGTAAAAGCGGGTACGAGCAGTACTTC,CASSKSGYEQYF
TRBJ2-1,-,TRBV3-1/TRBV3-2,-,TGTGCCAGCACCCAGGGCAGACATAATGAGCAGTTCTTC,CASTQGRHNEQFF
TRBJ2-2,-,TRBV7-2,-,TGTGCCAGCAGCTTGCAAAGCCGCGGGGAGCTGTTTTTT,CASSLQSRGELFF
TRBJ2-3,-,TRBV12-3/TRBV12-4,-,TGTGCCAGCAGCTACGACACAGATACGCAGTATTTT,CASSYDTDTQYF
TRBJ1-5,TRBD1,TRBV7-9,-,TGTGCCAGCAGCCAGGGGGTTCAGCCCCAGCATTTT,CASSQGVQPQHF
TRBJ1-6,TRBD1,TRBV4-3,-,TGCGCCAGCAGCCAAGACCGGGACAGTAATTCACCCCTCCACTTT,CASSQDRDSNSPLHF
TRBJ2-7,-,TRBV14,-,TGTGCCAGCAGCCAAGAGCGGGGGCCCTACGAGCAGTACTTC,CASSQERGPYEQYF
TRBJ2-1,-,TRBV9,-,TGTGCCAGCAGCGCTGGGACTTGGGGCGAGGTTGGGGGTGAGCAGTTCTTC,CASSAGTWGEVGGEQFF
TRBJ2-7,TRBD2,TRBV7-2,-,TGTGCCAGCAGCCGCATTAGCGGGGGGCCCTCCAACGAGCAGTACTTC,CASSRISGGPSNEQYF
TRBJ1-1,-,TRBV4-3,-,TGCGCCAGCAGCCAACTAGACAGCGGGACTGAAGCTTTCTTT,CASSQLDSGTEAFF
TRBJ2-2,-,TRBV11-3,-,TGTGCCAGCAGCTTAGGCGCCGGGACATCTACCGGGGAGCTGTTTTTT,CASSLGAGTSTGELFF
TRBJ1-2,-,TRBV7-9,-,TGTGCCAGCAGCTTAGATTCACAGGAAACCGGACGTGGCTACACCTTC,CASSLDSQETGRGYTF
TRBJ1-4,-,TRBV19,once,TGTGCCAGTAGGGGGCGGGGTCAGGCCGACCGTAATGAAAAACTGTTTTTT,CASRGRGQADRNEKLFF
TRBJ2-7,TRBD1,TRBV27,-,TGTGCCAGCAGTTACGGACAGGGTGGTTACGAGCAGTACTTC,CASSYGQGGYEQYF
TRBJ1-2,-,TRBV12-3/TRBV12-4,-,TGTGCCAGCAGTTTTGTGCCGGGTGGCTACACCTTC,CASSFVPGGYTF
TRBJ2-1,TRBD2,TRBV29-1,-,TGCAGCCTTTCCCTAGCGGGGGCCGTCGGGGAGCAGTTCTTC,CSLSLAGAVGEQFF
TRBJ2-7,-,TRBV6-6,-,TGTGCCAGCAGAGACAGCACCTACGAGCAGTACTTC,CASRDSTYEQYF
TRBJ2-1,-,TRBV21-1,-,TGTGCCAGCAGCAAAGCACGGGATCCCTCCTACAATGAGCAGTTCTTC,CASSKARDPSYNEQFF
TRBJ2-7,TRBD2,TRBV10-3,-,TGTGCCATCAGCCCGGGACTAGCGGGGGACGAGCAGTACTTC,CAISPGLAGDEQYF
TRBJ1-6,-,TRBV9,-,TGTGCCAGCAGCGTAGTCGGGGGACGGGATTCACCCCTCCACTTT,CASSVVGGRDSPLHF
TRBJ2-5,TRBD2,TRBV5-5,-,TGTGCCAGCACCCTAGGACTAGCGGGAGAAGAGACCCAGTACTTC,CASTLGLAGEETQYF
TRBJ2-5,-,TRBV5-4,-,TGTGCCAGCAGCTTGGACGGGGTCGAGACCCAGTACTTC,CASSLDGVETQYF
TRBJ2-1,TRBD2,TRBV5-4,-,TGTGCCAGCAGCCAGACTAGCTATCAGGATGAGCAGTTCTTC,CASSQTSYQDEQFF
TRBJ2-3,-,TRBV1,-,TGCACCAGCAGCCAAGATCACCGCGGAACTAGCACAGATACGCAGTATTTT,CTSSQDHRGTSTDTQYF
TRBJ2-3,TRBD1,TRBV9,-,TGTGCCAGCAGCCCCCGGGACAGGGGTTCCACGGATACGCAGTATTTT,CASSPRDRGSTDTQYF
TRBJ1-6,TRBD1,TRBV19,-,TGTGCCAGTAGATCGACAGGGGATGATTCACCCCTCCACTTT,CASRSTGDDSPLHF
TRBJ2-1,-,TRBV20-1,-,TGCAGTGCTCCACAGGATGAGCAGTTCTTC,CSAPQDEQFF
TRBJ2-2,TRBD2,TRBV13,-,TGTGCCAGCAGTCAACTAGCGGGCAGGAGGACCGGGGAGCTGTTTTTT,CASSQLAGRRTGELFF
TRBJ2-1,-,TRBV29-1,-,TGCAGCGTTGTGGACAGCCTCTCCTACAATGAGCAGTTCTTC,CSVVDSLSYNEQFF
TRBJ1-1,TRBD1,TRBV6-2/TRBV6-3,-,TGTGCCAGCAGTTACAAGGGGGCCACTGAAGCTTTCTTT,CASSYKGATEAFF
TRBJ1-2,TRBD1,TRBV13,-,TGTGCCAGCAGCCTCGGACAGGGGGCCGGGTATGGCTACACCTTC,CASSLGQGAGYGYTF
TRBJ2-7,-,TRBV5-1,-,TGCGCCAGCAGCTCTACAGGAGGGGCTTACGAGCAGTACTTC,CASSSTGGAYEQYF